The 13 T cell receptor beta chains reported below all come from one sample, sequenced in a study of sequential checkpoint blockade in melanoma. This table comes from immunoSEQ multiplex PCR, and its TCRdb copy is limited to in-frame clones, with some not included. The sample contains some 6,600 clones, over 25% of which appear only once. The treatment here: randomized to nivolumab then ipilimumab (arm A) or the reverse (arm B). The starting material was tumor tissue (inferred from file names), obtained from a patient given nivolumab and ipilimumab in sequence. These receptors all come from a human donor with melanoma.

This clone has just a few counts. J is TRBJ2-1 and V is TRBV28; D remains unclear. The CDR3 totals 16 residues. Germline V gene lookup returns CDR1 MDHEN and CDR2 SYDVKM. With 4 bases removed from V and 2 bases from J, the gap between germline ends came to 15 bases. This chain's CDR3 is CASSSTLTVTYNEQFF. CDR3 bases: TGTGCCAGCAGTTCAACCCTCACGGTTACCTACAATGAGCAGTTCTTC.

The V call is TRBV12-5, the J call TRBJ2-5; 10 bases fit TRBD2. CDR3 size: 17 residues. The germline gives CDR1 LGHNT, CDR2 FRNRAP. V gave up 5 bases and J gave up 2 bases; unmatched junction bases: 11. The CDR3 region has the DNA TGTGCTAGTGGTATTGGGGGGGCTAGCGGGAGTCAAGAGACCCAGTACTTC. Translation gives CASGIGGASGSQETQYF.

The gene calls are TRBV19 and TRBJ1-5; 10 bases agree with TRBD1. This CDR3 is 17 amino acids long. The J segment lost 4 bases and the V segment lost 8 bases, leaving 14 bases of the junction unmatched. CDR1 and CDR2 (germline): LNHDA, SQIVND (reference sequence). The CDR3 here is CASGTGARGRGNQPQHF. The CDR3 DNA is TGTGCCAGTGGGACAGGGGCCCGGGGGCGGGGAAATCAGCCCCAGCATTTT.

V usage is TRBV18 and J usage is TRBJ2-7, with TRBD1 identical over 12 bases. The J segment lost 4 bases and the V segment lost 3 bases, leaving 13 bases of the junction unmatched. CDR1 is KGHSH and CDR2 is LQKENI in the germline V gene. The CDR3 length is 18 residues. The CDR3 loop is CASSPPGQGAGTAYEQYF. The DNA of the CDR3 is TGTGCCAGCTCACCCCCGGGACAGGGGGCCGGTACGGCGTACGAGCAGTACTTC.

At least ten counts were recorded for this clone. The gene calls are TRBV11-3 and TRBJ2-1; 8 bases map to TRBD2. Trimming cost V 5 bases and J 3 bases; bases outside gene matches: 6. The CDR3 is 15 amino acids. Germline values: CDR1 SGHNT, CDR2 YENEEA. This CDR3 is CASSRTSGNYNEQFF. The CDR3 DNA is TGTGCCAGCAGCAGAACTAGCGGTAACTACAATGAGCAGTTCTTC.

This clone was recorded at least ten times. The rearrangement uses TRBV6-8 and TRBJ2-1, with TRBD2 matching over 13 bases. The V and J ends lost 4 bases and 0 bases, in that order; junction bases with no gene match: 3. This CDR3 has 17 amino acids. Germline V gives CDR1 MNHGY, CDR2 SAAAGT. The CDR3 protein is CASSSWTSGSSYNEQFF. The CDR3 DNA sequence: TGTGCCAGCAGTTCGTGGACTAGCGGGAGCTCCTACAATGAGCAGTTCTTC.

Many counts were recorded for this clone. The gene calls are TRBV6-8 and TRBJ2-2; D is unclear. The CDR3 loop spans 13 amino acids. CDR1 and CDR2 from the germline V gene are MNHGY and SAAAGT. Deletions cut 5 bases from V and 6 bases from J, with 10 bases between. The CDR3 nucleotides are TGTGCCAGCAGTACCTCACCTCCCGGGGAGCTGTTTTTT. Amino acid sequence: CASSTSPPGELFF.

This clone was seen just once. This CDR3 is CASSPSGQETQYF. CDR3 nucleotide sequence: TGTGCCAGCTCACCATCGGGACAAGAGACCCAGTACTTC. The chain carries TRBV18 and TRBJ2-5, with a tentative D call TRBD2 (5 bases). The V gene's germline CDR1 is KGHSH and CDR2 LQKENI. The CDR3 extends over 13 amino acids. Trimming removed 2 bases at V and 2 bases at J, with 6 bases between.

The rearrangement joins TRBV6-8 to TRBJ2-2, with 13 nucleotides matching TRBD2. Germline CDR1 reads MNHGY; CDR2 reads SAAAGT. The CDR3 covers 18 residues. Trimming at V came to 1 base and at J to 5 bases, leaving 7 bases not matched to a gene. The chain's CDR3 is CASSYWGLAGRRTGELFF. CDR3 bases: TGTGCCAGCAGTTACTGGGGACTAGCGGGAAGGAGGACCGGGGAGCTGTTTTTT.

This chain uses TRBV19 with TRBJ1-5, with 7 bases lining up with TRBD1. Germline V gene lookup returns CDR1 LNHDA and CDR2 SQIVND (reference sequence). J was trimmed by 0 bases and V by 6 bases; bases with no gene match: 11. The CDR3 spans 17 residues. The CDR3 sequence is CASRLNRGLYSNQPQHF. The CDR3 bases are TGTGCCAGTAGGCTGAACAGGGGCCTTTATAGCAATCAGCCCCAGCATTTT.

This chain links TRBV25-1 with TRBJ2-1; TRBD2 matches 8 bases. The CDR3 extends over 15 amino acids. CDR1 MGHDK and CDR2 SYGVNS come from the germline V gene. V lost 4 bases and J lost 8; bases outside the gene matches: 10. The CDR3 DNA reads TGTGCCAGCAGTGCCGCGGGAGGCGTTTTGGATGAGCAGTTCTTC. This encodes CASSAAGGVLDEQFF.

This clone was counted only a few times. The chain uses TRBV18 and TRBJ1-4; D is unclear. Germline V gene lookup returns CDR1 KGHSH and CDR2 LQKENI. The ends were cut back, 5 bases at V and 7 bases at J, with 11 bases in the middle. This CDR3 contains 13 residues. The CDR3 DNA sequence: TGTGCCAGCTCAACAGTAGTGGCTGAAAAACTGTTTTTT. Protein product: CASSTVVAEKLFF.

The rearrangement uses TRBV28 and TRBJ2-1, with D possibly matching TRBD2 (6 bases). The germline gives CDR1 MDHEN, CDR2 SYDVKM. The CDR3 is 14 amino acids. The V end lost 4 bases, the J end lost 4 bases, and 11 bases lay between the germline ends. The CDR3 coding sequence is TGTGCCAGCAGTTCGACTAGTAGGTACAATGAGCAGTTCTTC. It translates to CASSSTSRYNEQFF. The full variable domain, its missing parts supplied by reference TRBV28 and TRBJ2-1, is DVKVTQSSRYLVKRTGEKVFLECVQDMDHENMFWYRQDPGLGLRLIYFSYDVKMKEKGDIPEGYSVSREKKERFSLILESASTNQTSMYLCASSSTSRYNEQFFGPGTRLTVL.